Each of the 12 T cell receptor beta chains below was sequenced from the same sample in a study of T cell repertoires in cytomegalovirus infection. These receptors' antigens are unknown. One entry per CDR3 protein results from TCRdb running MiXCR on the reads. Here the sample spans fewer than 850,000 distinct CDR3 sequences, 25% to 30% being singletons. Sequenced here: cultured CD8+ T cells from PBMCs, sampled from culture after CMV antigen stimulation. The receptor source for this set is a human donor in good health (CMV status not recorded). Some clones in this sample may be carry-over from other donors' samples.

This clonotype was counted a few times. This chain links TRBV6-1 with TRBJ1-1; 8 positions match TRBD1. V was clipped by 3 bases and J by 5 bases; unmatched bases: 5. CDR1 and CDR2 (germline): MNHNS, SASEGT. This CDR3 is 14 amino acids long. CDR3 DNA: TGTGCCAGCAGTGAGGACAGGGTCTGGACTGAAGCTTTCTTT. It codes for CASSEDRVWTEAFF.

V usage is TRBV7-9 and J usage is TRBJ2-5; D could derive from TRBD1 or TRBD2 (5 bases each). This CDR3 is built from 13 residues. Germline V gene lookup returns CDR1 SEHNR and CDR2 FQNEAQ (reference sequence). The ends were cut back, 4 bases at V and 2 bases at J, with 8 bases in the middle. CDR3 amino acids: CASSWDGQETQYF. CDR3 DNA sequence: TGTGCCAGCAGCTGGGACGGGCAAGAGACCCAGTACTTC.

The rearrangement links TRBV10-3 to TRBJ2-1, with 10 bases identical to TRBD2. The V gene's germline CDR1 is ENHRY and CDR2 SYGVKD. The CDR3 loop spans 15 amino acids. Trimming at V came to 4 bases and at J to 5 bases, leaving 5 bases not matched to a gene. The chain's CDR3 is CAISVGLAENNEQFF. In DNA, the CDR3 is TGTGCCATCAGTGTCGGACTAGCGGAGAACAATGAGCAGTTCTTC.

V is TRBV7-4 and J is TRBJ1-1; D is uncertain. Germline CDR1 and CDR2: SGHVT and SQSDAQ. Deletions cut 0 bases from V and 7 bases from J, with 9 bases between. The CDR3 has 13 amino acids. This CDR3 reads CASSLASRFEAFF. The DNA for the CDR3 is TGTGCCAGCAGCTTAGCGTCGAGGTTTGAAGCTTTCTTT.

In its sample, this clonotype was seen many times. The V call is TRBV28, the J call TRBJ1-6; 7 bases align to TRBD1. Losses at the gene ends were 0 bases for V and 6 bases for J; bases not matched to a gene: 5. This CDR3 has 16 residues. Germline values: CDR1 MDHEN, CDR2 SYDVKM. The CDR3: CASSLWGQPLNSPLHF. The CDR3 DNA sequence: TGTGCCAGCAGTTTATGGGGACAGCCCCTTAATTCACCCCTCCACTTT. Based on the CDR3 plus reference TRBV28 and TRBJ1-6, the full variable domain is DVKVTQSSRYLVKRTGEKVFLECVQDMDHENMFWYRQDPGLGLRLIYFSYDVKMKEKGDIPEGYSVSREKKERFSLILESASTNQTSMYLCASSLWGQPLNSPLHFGNGTRLTVT.

This clonotype has ten or more counts. The chain uses TRBV12-3 or TRBV12-4 and TRBJ2-7; 7 bases are a match to TRBD2. Trimming at V came to 5 bases and at J to 0 bases, leaving 7 bases not matched to a gene. There are 15 residues in the CDR3. The CDR3 bases are TGTGCCAGCAGTCCAGCGGGGAGGCCCTCCTACGAGCAGTACTTC. Protein sequence: CASSPAGRPSYEQYF.

This clonotype was observed a few times. The chain joins TRBV29-1 to TRBJ1-2; 9 bases map to TRBD1. This CDR3 is built from 15 residues. V lost 6 bases to trimming and J lost 4 bases; unmatched junction nucleotides: 12. Germline CDR1 and CDR2: SQVTM and ANQGSEA. DNA for the CDR3: TGCAGCGTCCGGGACAGGGAAGTCCTCGGCTATGGCTACACCTTC. As protein: CSVRDREVLGYGYTF.

This chain connects TRBV4-1 to TRBJ2-7; D is uncertain. V lost 2 bases and J lost 2, with 10 bases in between. Germline loops: CDR1 MGHRA, CDR2 YSYEKL. The CDR3 loop spans 14 amino acids. The CDR3 nucleotides read TGCGCCAGCAGCCAAAAACTAAGTACCTACGAGCAGTACTTC. Translated: CASSQKLSTYEQYF.

The chain joins TRBV25-1 to TRBJ2-3; D remains ambiguous. Germline-derived CDR1 and CDR2 are MGHDK and SYGVNS. V shed 7 bases and J shed 6 bases, with 8 bases lying between them. The CDR3 covers 11 residues. In nucleotides, the CDR3 is TGTGCCAGCACGAAGGCGGATACGCAGTATTTT. It codes for CASTKADTQYF.

This chain uses TRBV7-9 with TRBJ2-7; D ambiguous. Trimming removed 6 bases from V and 5 bases from J, with 11 bases in between. The CDR3 totals 12 residues. From germline, CDR1 is SEHNR and CDR2 FQNEAQ (reference sequence). The CDR3 spells CASRPNQDEQYF. The CDR3 DNA reads TGTGCCAGCAGACCTAACCAGGACGAGCAGTACTTC.

The chain carries TRBV12-3 or TRBV12-4 and TRBJ2-1; tentatively, D is TRBD2 (6 bases). With 3 bases removed from V and 5 bases from J, the gap between germline ends came to 14 bases. The CDR3 runs 15 residues. CDR3 sequence: CASSFPQAGHNEQFF. The CDR3 nucleotides read TGTGCCAGCAGTTTCCCCCAGGCGGGGCACAATGAGCAGTTCTTC.

This clonotype has ten or more counts. The chain employs TRBV7-8 and TRBJ1-5; D gene unclear. Between the trimmed V and J ends, which lost 5 bases and 0 bases, there was a span of 11 bases. CDR3 size: 15 residues. The germline gives CDR1 SGHVS, CDR2 FQNEAQ. The chain's CDR3 is CASSGTTVSNQPQHF. In DNA, the CDR3 is TGTGCCAGCAGCGGAACGACGGTTAGCAATCAGCCCCAGCATTTT.